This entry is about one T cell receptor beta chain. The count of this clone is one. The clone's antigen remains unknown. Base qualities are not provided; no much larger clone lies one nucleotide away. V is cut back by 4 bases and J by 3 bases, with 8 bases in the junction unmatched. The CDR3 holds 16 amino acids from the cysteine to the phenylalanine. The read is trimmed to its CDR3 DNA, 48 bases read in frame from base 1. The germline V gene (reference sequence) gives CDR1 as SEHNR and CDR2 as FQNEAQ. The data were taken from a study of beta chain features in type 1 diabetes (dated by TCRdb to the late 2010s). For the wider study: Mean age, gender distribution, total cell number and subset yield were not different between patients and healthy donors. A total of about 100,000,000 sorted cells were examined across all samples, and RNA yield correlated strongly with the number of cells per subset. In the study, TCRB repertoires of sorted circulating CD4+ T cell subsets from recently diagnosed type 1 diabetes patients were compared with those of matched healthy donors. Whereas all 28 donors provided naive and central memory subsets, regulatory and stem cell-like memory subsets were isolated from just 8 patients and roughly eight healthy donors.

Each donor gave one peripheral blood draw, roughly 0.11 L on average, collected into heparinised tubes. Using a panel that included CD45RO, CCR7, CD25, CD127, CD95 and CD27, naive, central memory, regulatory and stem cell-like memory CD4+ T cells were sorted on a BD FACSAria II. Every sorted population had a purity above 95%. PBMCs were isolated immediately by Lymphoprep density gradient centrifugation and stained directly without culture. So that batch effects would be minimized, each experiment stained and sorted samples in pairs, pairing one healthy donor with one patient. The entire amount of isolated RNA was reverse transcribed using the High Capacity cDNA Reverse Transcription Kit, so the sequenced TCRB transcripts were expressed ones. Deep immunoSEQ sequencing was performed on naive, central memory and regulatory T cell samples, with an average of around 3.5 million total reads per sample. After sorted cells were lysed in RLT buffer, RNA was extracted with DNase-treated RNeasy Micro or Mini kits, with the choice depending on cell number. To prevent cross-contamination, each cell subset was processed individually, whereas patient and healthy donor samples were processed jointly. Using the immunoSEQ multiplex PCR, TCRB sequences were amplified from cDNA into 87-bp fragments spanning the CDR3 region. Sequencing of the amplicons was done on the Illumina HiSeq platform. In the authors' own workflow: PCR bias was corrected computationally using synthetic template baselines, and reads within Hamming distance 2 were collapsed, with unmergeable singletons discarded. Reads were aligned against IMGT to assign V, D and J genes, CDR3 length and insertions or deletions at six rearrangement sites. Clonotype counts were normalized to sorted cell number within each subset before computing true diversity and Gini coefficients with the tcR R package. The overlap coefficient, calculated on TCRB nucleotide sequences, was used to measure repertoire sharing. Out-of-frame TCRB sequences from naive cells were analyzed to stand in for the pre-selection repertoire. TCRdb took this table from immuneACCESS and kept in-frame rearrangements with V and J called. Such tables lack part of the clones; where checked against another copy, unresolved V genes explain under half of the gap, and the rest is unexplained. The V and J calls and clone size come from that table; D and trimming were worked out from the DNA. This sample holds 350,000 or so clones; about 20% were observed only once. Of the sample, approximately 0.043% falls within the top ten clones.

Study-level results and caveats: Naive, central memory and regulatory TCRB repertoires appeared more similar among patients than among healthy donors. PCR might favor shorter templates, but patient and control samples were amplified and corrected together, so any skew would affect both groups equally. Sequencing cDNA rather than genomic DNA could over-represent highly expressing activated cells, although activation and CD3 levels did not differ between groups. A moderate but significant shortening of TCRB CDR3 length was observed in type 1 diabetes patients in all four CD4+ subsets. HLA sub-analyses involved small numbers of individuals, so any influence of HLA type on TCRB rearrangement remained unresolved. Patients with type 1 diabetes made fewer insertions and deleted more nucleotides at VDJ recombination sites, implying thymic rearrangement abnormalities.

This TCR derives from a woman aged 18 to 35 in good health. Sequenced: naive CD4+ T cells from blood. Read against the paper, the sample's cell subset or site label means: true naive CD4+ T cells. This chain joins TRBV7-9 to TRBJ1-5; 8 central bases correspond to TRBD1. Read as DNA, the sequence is TGTGCCAGCAGCTGGGATGGACAGGGACTCAATCAGCCCCAGCATTTT. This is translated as CASSWDGQGLNQPQHF. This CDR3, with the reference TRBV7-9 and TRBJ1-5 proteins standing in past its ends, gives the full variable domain DTGVSQNPRHKITKRGQNVTFRCDPISEHNRLYWYRQTLGQGPEFLTYFQNEAQLEKSRLLSDRFSAERPKGSFSTLEIQRTEQGDSAMYLCASSWDGQGLNQPQHFGDGTRLSIL.